The clone carrying this T cell receptor beta chain has at least ten counts. This entry belongs to a study of regulatory T cells in long-lasting Graves disease. CDR1 is MNHNS, CDR2 SASEGT, per germline. This CDR3 comprises 19 residues. The V end lost 6 bases, the J end lost 2 bases, and 26 bases lay between the germline ends. Arm-PCR of CDR3 regions and iRepertoire HTBI primers were the basis on which TCR beta libraries were built. Via MiXCR, TCRdb re-called the multiplex PCR reads, giving one row per CDR3 protein. This sample yields about 460,000 distinct CDR3 sequences, of which about 22% are seen a single time; under 15% belongs to the top ten. As for time point: persistent/refractory GD, antithyroid drugs over 5 years with positive TRAb. The TCR library was made from RNA extracted from PBMCs.

V and J are TRBV6-1 and TRBJ1-5, with TRBD1 as a possible D gene (6 bases). Here the sequenced sample was peripheral blood mononuclear cells (PBMCs), taken when the disease was refractory, from a patient treated with antithyroid drugs. The origin of this receptor is a female donor with Graves disease. Here the CDR3 reads CASSPKNRVNIRGNQPQHF. CDR3 bases: TGTGCCAGCAGCCCAAAGAACAGGGTGAATATACGGGGCAATCAGCCCCAGCATTTT.